This TCR beta chain originates from a study of spatial heterogeneity in lung cancer. Stated time point: sample taken at primary tumor resection. Researchers sequenced whole RNA taken from tumor, nontumor lung or frozen PBMC without sorting. The CDR3 is made up of 15 amino acids. Trimming stripped 2 bases from V and 3 bases from J, with 14 bases between. Germline V gene lookup returns CDR1 SEHNR and CDR2 FQNEAQ (reference sequence). This clonotype has at least ten counts. The antigen remains undetermined. Each CDR3 protein is one row after TCRdb ran MiXCR on the 5' RACE reads. This table has about 18,000 distinct CDR3 sequences, around 20% appearing once. Findings of the study overall: Circulating ubiquitous expanded tumor TCRs were observed more frequently at resection than at follow-up.

Sample: PBMCs, taken at surgery. This sequence was found in a male donor with early-stage non-small cell lung cancer. The chain has TRBV7-9 and TRBJ2-7; D is unresolved. The CDR3 sequence is CASSLPGGSSYEQYF. CDR3 coding DNA: TGTGCCAGCAGCTTACCCGGCGGTTCAAGCTACGAGCAGTACTTC.